This T cell receptor (beta chain) was profiled in a study of human T cells and chemical hapten exposure. The overall study: Affected patients, primarily female, had alopecia areata, totalis or universalis. Study conclusions and caveats: All donors were alopecia patients, so their immunity may differ from that of healthy people. The number of TCRs above 1 in 1000 frequency did not change after DPC sensitization.

Germline CDR1 reads DFQATT; CDR2 reads SNEGSKA (reference sequence). V was cut by 4 bases and J by 11 bases, with 21 bases left in between. CDR3 length: 14 amino acids. Described time point: patch test 3, about 24 weeks after DPC sensitization. Specified treatment: therapeutic diphenylcyclopropenone sensitization with weekly scalp DPC. Drawing of blood took place ahead of applying each patch test. TCRdb re-analysed the RACE reads in MiXCR, keeping a single row per CDR3 protein. The sample includes about 110,000 distinct CDR3 sequences, nearly 35% of them seen just once. Concerning this clonotype itself: What it binds is unknown.

This material consisted of whole blood, taken in connection with sensitization to the hapten diphenylcyclopropenone (DPC). The origin of this receptor is a man aged 40-49 years with alopecia areata. Some clones in this sample may be carry-over from other donors' samples. The chain couples TRBV20-1 to TRBJ2-4, with D perhaps TRBD1 (6 bases). The CDR3 bases are TGCAGTGCTACAGGGGCCGTACTATCTAACGTTCAGTACTTC. Translation gives CSATGAVLSNVQYF.